Presented here are 8 T cell receptor beta chains from one specimen sequenced in a study of Ad26.COV2.S vaccination and SARS-CoV-2 variants. Documented treatment: roughly 18 received Ad26.COV2.S at low or high dose, single or two shots; 5 received placebo; per-sample allocation not given. Day 63 after the first injection of vaccine or placebo was the sampling time. The protocol was immunoSEQ multiplex PCR, while the TCRdb copy is restricted to in-frame clones and leaves out a portion. The sample has 200,000 to 300,000 clones, approximately 88% seen once; the top ten hold around 10%. The starting material was peripheral blood, obtained in a trial of Ad26.COV2.S vaccine versus placebo. The receptor source for this set is a person aged 18-60 years who received the Ad26.COV2.S COVID-19 vaccine or a placebo.

Notes on this clone: The same CDR3 arises from other DNA sequences in this sample as well. This chain uses TRBV28 with TRBJ1-4; no reliable D call. Germline CDR1 reads MDHEN; CDR2 reads SYDVKM. Trimming left V 6 bases short and J 5 bases short, with 7 bases between. The CDR3 is 12 amino acids. The CDR3 DNA is TGTGCCAGCAGGTTACCCAATGAAAAACTGTTTTTT. Its translation: CASRLPNEKLFF.

The CDR3 sequence: CASSQVRGADYGYTF. Written as DNA, the CDR3 is TGCGCCAGCAGCCAAGTCAGGGGGGCGGACTATGGCTACACCTTC. The V and J genes are TRBV4-3 and TRBJ1-2, with 7 nucleotides matching TRBD1. This CDR3 region has 15 residues. CDR1 and CDR2 (germline): LGHNA, YSLEER. The J segment lost 3 bases and the V segment lost 1 base, leaving 5 bases of the junction unmatched.

This clone was seen a single time. The V call is TRBV11-2, the J call TRBJ2-5; 9 positions agree with TRBD1. There are 16 residues in the CDR3. Germline trimming cut 2 bases from V and 6 bases from J; bases unmatched to any gene: 10. Germline CDR1 and CDR2: SGHAT and FQNNGV. CDR3 nucleotide sequence: TGTGCCAGCAGCTTAAGCCCTAAGGGACAGGGAAAGACCCAGTACTTC. This translates into CASSLSPKGQGKTQYF.

The V and J genes are TRBV6-2 or TRBV6-3 and TRBJ2-3, with D perhaps TRBD1 or TRBD2 (5 bases each). CDR1 MNHEY and CDR2 SVGEGT come from the germline V gene. Trimming pared 2 bases from V and 2 bases from J, leaving 11 bases between. The CDR3 has 15 residues. DNA of the CDR3: TGTGCCAGCAGTTACCCGGGGACCCACACAGATACGCAGTATTTT. As protein: CASSYPGTHTDTQYF.

The rearrangement links TRBV30 to TRBJ2-7; TRBD2 agrees at 10 bases. CDR1 and CDR2 from the germline V gene are GTSNPN and SVGIG (reference sequence). The CDR3 is made up of 14 amino acids. V dropped 3 bases and J dropped 8; count of bases not matched to a gene: 10. CDR3 nucleotides: TGTGCCTGGAGCGCCGGGACTAGCGCCCGTCAGCAGTACTTC. Its translation: CAWSAGTSARQQYF.

This CDR3 is CAWTLRRQVNTEAFF. CDR3 nucleotides: TGTGCCTGGACCCTTCGTAGACAGGTGAACACTGAAGCTTTCTTT. The V and J genes are TRBV30 and TRBJ1-1; TRBD1 might be the D (6 bases). The CDR3 totals 15 residues. Germline CDR1 reads GTSNPN; CDR2 reads SVGIG (reference sequence). Trimming took off 4 bases at V and 0 bases at J, with 15 bases between the two ends.

V is TRBV7-2 and J is TRBJ2-4; weak D call: TRBD2 (6 bases). Trimming removed 5 bases from V and 0 bases from J, with 17 bases in between. Germline CDR1 SGHTA, CDR2 FQGNSA. The length of the CDR3 is 17 residues. CDR3 in amino acids: CASSPVAGSLAKNIQYF. The CDR3 DNA reads as TGTGCCAGCAGCCCAGTGGCGGGATCACTAGCCAAAAACATTCAGTACTTC.

This chain joins TRBV28 and TRBJ1-2, with 7 bases matching TRBD1. Germline V gene data show CDR1 as MDHEN and CDR2 as SYDVKM. This CDR3 region has 12 residues. J was trimmed by 5 bases and V by 8 bases; bases with no gene match: 5. The CDR3 bases are TGTGCCAGCTACGGGACAGTATATGGCTACACCTTC. As protein: CASYGTVYGYTF.